These 15 T cell receptor beta chains share one sample of origin, sequenced in a study of T-cell memory formation after mild COVID-19. Using its own MiXCR run on the 5' RACE reads, TCRdb lists one record per CDR3 protein. The profile shows under 250,000 distinct CDR3 sequences, more than 8% of them singletons. Sequenced: PBMCs or a T cell subset sorted from them (not recorded which). These receptors came from a man aged 18 to 29 who had mild COVID-19 (a few samples of this study predate the infection). Cell type and time point are not known.

This chain's CDR3 is CASKSVETQYF. In DNA, the CDR3 is TGTGCCAGCAAAAGCGTGGAGACCCAGTACTTC. The chain links TRBV28 to TRBJ2-5; D is unclear. The CDR3 has 11 residues. V shed 7 bases and J shed 5 bases, with 8 bases lying between them. The germline gives CDR1 MDHEN, CDR2 SYDVKM.

The sample holds many counts of this clonotype. The chain carries TRBV7-6 and TRBJ2-1; tentatively, D is TRBD2 (6 bases). The CDR3 is made up of 18 amino acids. Trimming removed 1 base from V and 2 bases from J, with 18 bases in between. Germline CDR1 is SGHVS and CDR2 is FNYEAQ. The CDR3 nucleotides are TGTGCCAGCAGCTTAGTTGGTGGGTCCGGGGGAACCTACAATGAGCAGTTCTTC. Translated: CASSLVGGSGGTYNEQFF. The entire variable domain, with the rest obtained from reference TRBV7-6 and TRBJ2-1, is as follows: GAGVSQSPRYKVTKRGQDVALRCDPISGHVSLYWYRQALGQGPEFLTYFNYEAQQDKSGLPNDRFSAERPEGSISTLTIQRTEQRDSAMYRCASSLVGGSGGTYNEQFFGPGTRLTVL.

This clonotype was observed a handful of times. V and J are TRBV11-1 and TRBJ2-5, with D possibly being TRBD1 (7 bases). Trimming removed 7 bases at V and 4 bases at J, with 19 bases between. Germline values: CDR1 SGHAT, CDR2 FQDESV (reference sequence). The CDR3 loop spans 15 amino acids. CDR3 sequence: CASNPGGGRGETQYF. CDR3 coding DNA: TGTGCCAGCAACCCAGGAGGGGGCCGGGGAGAGACCCAGTACTTC.

The chain joins TRBV7-2 to TRBJ2-5; 13 bases are shared with TRBD2. The CDR3 covers 15 residues. Germline-derived CDR1 and CDR2 are SGHTA and FQGNSA. V gave up 5 bases and J gave up 3 bases; unmatched junction bases: 3. The DNA of the CDR3 is TGTGCCAGCAGCCGCGGGACTAGCGGGGAAGAGACCCAGTACTTC. Its protein product is CASSRGTSGEETQYF.

This clonotype was found a few times. In DNA, the CDR3 is TGTGCCAGCAGGAGGACAGGGTTTGGCTACACCTTC. It yields the protein CASRRTGFGYTF. The rearrangement uses TRBV6-2 or TRBV6-3 and TRBJ1-2; 8 bases are a match to TRBD1. J lost 7 bases, V lost 6 bases, and 4 bases had no gene match. Germline assignment: CDR1 MNHEY and CDR2 SVGEGT. The CDR3 runs to 12 residues.

This clonotype was found many times. The chain has TRBV5-1 and TRBJ1-5; TRBD1 might be the D (6 bases). Trimming shortened V by 1 base and J by 3 bases, and 14 bases separated the two germline ends. CDR3 length: 16 amino acids. CDR1 and CDR2 from the germline V gene are SGHRS and YFSETQ. CDR3 coding DNA: TGCGCCAGCAGCTTGTCGGCAGGGGCCGTCAATCAGCCCCAGCATTTT. Its translation: CASSLSAGAVNQPQHF.

This clonotype has more than one count but fewer than ten. The J gene is TRBJ2-3, the V gene TRBV7-6, with 10 positions matching TRBD2. The CDR3 extends over 17 amino acids. V dropped 5 bases and J dropped 3; count of bases not matched to a gene: 11. Germline V gene lookup returns CDR1 SGHVS and CDR2 FNYEAQ. DNA for the CDR3: TGTGCCAGCAGCCCCAGGATAGCGGGGGGAGGTACAGATACGCAGTATTTT. Translated, it gives CASSPRIAGGGTDTQYF.

V gene TRBV4-2 combines with J gene TRBJ2-2; 11 nucleotides agree with TRBD2. The germline CDR1 and CDR2 sequences are LGHNA and YNFKEQ. Trimming removed 4 bases from V and 5 bases from J; junction bases left unmatched: 6. This CDR3 comprises 16 residues. The CDR3 nucleotides are TGTGCCAGCAGCCGAACTAGCGGGGGCCCTACCGGGGAGCTGTTTTTT. This gives the protein CASSRTSGGPTGELFF.

In this sample, this clonotype turned up a few times. The chain is built from TRBV28 and TRBJ1-2; D uncertain. With 6 bases removed from V and 4 bases from J, the gap between germline ends came to 15 bases. The CDR3 runs to 14 residues. CDR1 MDHEN and CDR2 SYDVKM come from the germline V gene. CDR3 in DNA: TGTGCCAGCAGCCCATACGGAGGTCCCTATGGCTACACCTTC. Translating gives CASSPYGGPYGYTF.

The J gene is TRBJ1-6, the V gene TRBV19; D perhaps matches TRBD1 (5 bases). The CDR3 has 14 residues. Trimming stripped 4 bases from V and 7 bases from J, with 11 bases between. Germline CDR1 is LNHDA and CDR2 is SQIVND (reference sequence). The CDR3 coding sequence is TGTGCCAGTAGTAACGACAGACCAAATTCACCCCTCCACTTT. It is translated as CASSNDRPNSPLHF.

This clonotype was detected many times. The chain employs TRBV10-3 and TRBJ2-2; TRBD2 agrees at 8 bases. The length of the CDR3 is 15 residues. From germline, CDR1 is ENHRY and CDR2 SYGVKD. V shed 6 bases, J shed 6 bases, and the junction held 9 bases outside the gene matches. The CDR3 here is CAISVSREGPGELFF. CDR3 bases: TGTGCCATCAGCGTCTCCCGGGAGGGACCCGGGGAGCTGTTTTTT.

The chain recombines TRBV28 with TRBJ2-7, with 8 bases aligning to TRBD2. V trimming: 11 bases; J trimming: 2 bases; junction bases outside the gene matches: 5. The CDR3 totals 12 residues. Germline CDR1 and CDR2: MDHEN and SYDVKM. CDR3 protein: CASGGAAYEQYV. CDR3 sequence (DNA): TGTGCCTCCGGGGGGGCAGCCTACGAGCAGTACGTC.

V gene TRBV5-1 combines with J gene TRBJ2-5; the match to TRBD1 covers 7 bases. Germline assignment: CDR1 SGHRS and CDR2 YFSETQ. The CDR3 length is 13 residues. With V trimmed by 6 bases and J by 9 bases, 11 bases remained unmatched. For the CDR3, the DNA is TGCGCCAGCACTGGGGACAGCCGGAGTTCCCAGTACTTC. It encodes CASTGDSRSSQYF.

The V and J genes are TRBV20-1 and TRBJ1-5; TRBD1 is a possible D gene (5 bases). Per the germline V gene, CDR1 is DFQATT and CDR2 is SNEGSKA (reference sequence). Trimming pared 2 bases from V and 5 bases from J, leaving 16 bases between. This CDR3 has 15 residues. The CDR3 region has the DNA TGCAGTGCTAGATCCAGGGAGCAGGCAGATCAGCCCCAGCATTTT. Translating gives CSARSREQADQPQHF.

The chain links TRBV6-5 to TRBJ1-2; 8 positions agree with TRBD1. Germline values: CDR1 MNHEY, CDR2 SVGAGI. The CDR3 runs to 14 residues. V shed 3 bases and J 4 bases; nucleotides not matched to a gene: 4. This CDR3 reads CASSYRGQAYGYTF. CDR3 nucleotides: TGTGCCAGCAGTTATAGGGGACAGGCCTATGGCTACACCTTC.